The rows below give T cell receptor beta chains drawn from one sample of a study of human T cells and chemical hapten exposure. TCRdb used MiXCR to reprocess the RACE reads, holding one entry per CDR3 protein. The profile shows about 340,000 distinct CDR3 sequences, about 7% of them singletons. This sample comprised whole blood, obtained in connection with sensitization to the hapten diphenylcyclopropenone (DPC). The receptors stem from a woman aged 18 to 35 with alopecia areata. Some clones in this sample may be carry-over from other donors' samples. Both conserved end residues are part of each CDR3. Part of the rows lack a size; the others show once, few, many or a class for expanded clones.

V: TRBV29-1; size: few; CDR3: CSVGRGSDVREQYF
V: TRBV7-3; size: many; CDR3: CASSLAWGAQNIQYF
V: TRBV7-2; size: many; CDR3: CASSLEFRRQYF
V: TRBV7-2; size: NA; CDR3: CASTTGLAGYNEQFF
V: TRBV24-1; size: few; CDR3: CATSQGSTDTQYF
V: TRBV3-1; size: many; CDR3: CASSYRGDEQFF
V: TRBV7-2; size: many; CDR3: CASSPGVGFPEQYF
V: TRBV5-1; size: many; CDR3: CASSRESWGRTDTQYF
V: TRBV12-3/TRBV12-4; size: many; CDR3: CASFPGLAITDTQYF
V: TRBV11-3; size: NA; CDR3: CASSFARGTDTQYF
V: TRBV6-5; size: few; CDR3: CASSYGDSNTEAFF
V: TRBV28; size: NA; CDR3: CASSLRGRLDSPLHF
V: TRBV25-1; size: NA; CDR3: CASSEYARAYEQYF
V: TRBV7-2; size: few; CDR3: CASSRQSEKLFF
V: TRBV12-3/TRBV12-4; size: once; CDR3: CASSFWEANSPLHF
V: TRBV6-2/TRBV6-3; size: few; CDR3: CATFATDRYSYEQYF
V: TRBV2; size: NA; CDR3: CASIETTGGHTEAFF
V: TRBV27; size: NA; CDR3: CASSLLGVTRHNEQFF
V: TRBV6-2/TRBV6-3; size: NA; CDR3: CASSYSRGYNQPQHF
V: TRBV7-2; size: many; CDR3: CASSPRLAGTDTQYF
V: TRBV18; size: NA; CDR3: CASSPQGARGANVLTF
V: TRBV2; size: few; CDR3: CASSRPTTYNEQFF
V: TRBV7-2; size: medium-sized; CDR3: CASSPGMGNSGANVLTF
V: TRBV4-1; size: many; CDR3: CASSQAGGEQYF
V: TRBV7-9; size: many; CDR3: CASSSKDPYEQYF
V: TRBV3-1; size: NA; CDR3: CASSQNTKDTQYF
V: TRBV24-1; size: NA; CDR3: CATSDPARTDTQYF
V: TRBV12-3/TRBV12-4; size: many; CDR3: CASRTSGGFGNEQFF
V: TRBV7-8; size: NA; CDR3: CASSPTPQQPQHF
V: TRBV27; size: few; CDR3: CASSPSAARAELYGYTF
V: TRBV7-6; size: many; CDR3: CASSLTGTGNEKLFF
V: TRBV5-6; size: NA; CDR3: CASSLYSRPHEQYF
V: TRBV6-5; size: many; CDR3: CASSYRGLRADTQYF
V: TRBV18; size: many; CDR3: CASSPRTGVGVDQVNTEAFF
V: TRBV27; size: once; CDR3: CASSLSVVRQGETGELFF
V: TRBV18; size: NA; CDR3: CASSPETGGEQPQHF
V: TRBV12-3/TRBV12-4; size: few; CDR3: CASSFGPLFDYGYTF
V: TRBV6-5; size: few; CDR3: CASSALTANEKLFF
V: TRBV12-3/TRBV12-4; size: NA; CDR3: CASSTSTGRYEQYF
V: TRBV11-2; size: many; CDR3: CASSFGQKADTQYF
V: TRBV23-1; size: few; CDR3: CASSQSLGFETQYF
V: TRBV19; size: NA; CDR3: CASSIKTRANTGELFF
V: TRBV6-2/TRBV6-3; size: many; CDR3: CASSPHGTGGLEQYF
V: TRBV20-1; size: many; CDR3: CSARDYRYNEQFF